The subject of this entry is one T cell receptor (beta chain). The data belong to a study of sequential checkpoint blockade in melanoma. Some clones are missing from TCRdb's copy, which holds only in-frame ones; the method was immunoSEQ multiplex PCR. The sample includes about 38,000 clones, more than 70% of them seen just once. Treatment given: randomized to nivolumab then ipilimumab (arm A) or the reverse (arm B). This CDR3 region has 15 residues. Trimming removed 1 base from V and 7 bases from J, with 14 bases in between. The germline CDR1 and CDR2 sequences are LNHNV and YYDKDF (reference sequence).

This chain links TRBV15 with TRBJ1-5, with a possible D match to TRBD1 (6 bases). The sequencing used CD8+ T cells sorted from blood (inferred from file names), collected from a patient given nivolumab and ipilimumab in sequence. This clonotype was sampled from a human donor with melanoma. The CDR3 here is CATSRGSTGWQPQHF. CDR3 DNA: TGTGCCACCAGCAGAGGATCAACAGGGTGGCAGCCCCAGCATTTT.